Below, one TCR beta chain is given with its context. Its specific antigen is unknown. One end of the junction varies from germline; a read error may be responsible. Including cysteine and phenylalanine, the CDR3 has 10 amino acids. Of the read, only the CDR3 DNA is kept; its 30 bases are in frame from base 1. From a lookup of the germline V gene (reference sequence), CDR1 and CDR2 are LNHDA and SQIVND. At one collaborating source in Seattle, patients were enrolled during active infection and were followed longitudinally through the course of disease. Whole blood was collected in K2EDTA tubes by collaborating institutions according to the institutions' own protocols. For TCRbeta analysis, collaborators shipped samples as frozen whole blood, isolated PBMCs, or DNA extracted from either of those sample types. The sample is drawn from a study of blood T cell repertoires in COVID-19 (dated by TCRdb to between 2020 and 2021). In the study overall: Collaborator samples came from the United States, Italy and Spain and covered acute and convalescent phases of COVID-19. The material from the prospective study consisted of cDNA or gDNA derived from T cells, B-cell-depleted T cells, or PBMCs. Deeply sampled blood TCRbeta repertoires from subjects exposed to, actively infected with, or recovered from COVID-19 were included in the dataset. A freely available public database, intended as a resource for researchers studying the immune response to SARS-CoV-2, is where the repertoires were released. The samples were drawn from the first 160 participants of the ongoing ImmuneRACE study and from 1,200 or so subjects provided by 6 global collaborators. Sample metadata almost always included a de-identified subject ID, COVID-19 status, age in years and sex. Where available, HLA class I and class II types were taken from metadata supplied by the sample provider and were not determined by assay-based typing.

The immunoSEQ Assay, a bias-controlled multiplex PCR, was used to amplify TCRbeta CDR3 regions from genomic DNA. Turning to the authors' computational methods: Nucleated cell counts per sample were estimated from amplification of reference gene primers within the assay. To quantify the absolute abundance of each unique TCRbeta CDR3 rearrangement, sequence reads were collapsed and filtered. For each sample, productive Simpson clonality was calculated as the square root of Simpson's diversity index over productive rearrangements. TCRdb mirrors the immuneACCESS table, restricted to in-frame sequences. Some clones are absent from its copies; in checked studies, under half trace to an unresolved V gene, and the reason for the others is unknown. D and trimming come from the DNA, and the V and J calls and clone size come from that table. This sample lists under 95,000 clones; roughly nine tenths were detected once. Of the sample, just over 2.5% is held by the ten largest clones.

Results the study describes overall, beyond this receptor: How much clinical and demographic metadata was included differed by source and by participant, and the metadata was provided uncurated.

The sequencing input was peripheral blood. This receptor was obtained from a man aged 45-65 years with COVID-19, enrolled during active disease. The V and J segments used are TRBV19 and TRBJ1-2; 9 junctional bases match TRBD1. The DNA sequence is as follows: TGTGCCAGTAGGGGACAGGGAGAGGCCTTC. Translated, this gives CASRGQGEAF.